The clone carrying this T cell receptor (beta chain) has just a few counts. What it binds is unknown. A single record per CDR3 protein comes from TCRdb applying MiXCR to the 5' RACE reads. The sample holds 65,000 to 70,000 distinct CDR3 sequences; 11% are singletons and the top ten take around 6.4%. These data originate in a study of early T cells in non-severe SARS-CoV-2 infection. Study-wide context: The input, bulk RNA from unsorted whole blood, was sequenced, and chains were unpaired. Study results and limitations: Anti-spike CD8 responses were favored in VDJdb matching, and private and CD4 specificities were missed.

The ends were cut back, 5 bases at V and 7 bases at J, with 18 bases in the middle. Germline loops: CDR1 MNHNY, CDR2 SVGAGI (reference sequence). The CDR3 runs to 14 residues. This TCR was recovered from an adult who was a healthcare worker with PCR-confirmed SARS-CoV-2 infection or an uninfected control (not recorded which). Material: whole blood. The chain is built from TRBV6-6 and TRBJ2-7; a weak D match, TRBD2 (6 bases). The CDR3 here is CASSERALGGEQYF. The CDR3 DNA sequence: TGTGCCAGCAGTGAGCGGGCCCTCGGTGGGGAGCAGTACTTC.